This T cell receptor (beta chain) was sequenced in a study of shared clonotypes between healthy human individuals. Study outcomes and limitations: Roughly 5% of naive CD4 clonotypes were shared across four donors.

For this clone: Its antigen is not identified.

Germline assignment: CDR1 SGDLS and CDR2 YYNGEE. V dropped 0 bases and J dropped 5 bases, with 7 bases sitting between them. The CDR3 loop spans 13 amino acids. TCRdb's table, derived via immunoSEQ multiplex PCR, lists solely in-frame clones and lacks some. Seen here are roughly 2.5 million clones, about 92% observed once, and the top ten hold 0.14%. The J gene is TRBJ2-3, the V gene TRBV9; D possibly corresponds to TRBD2 (5 bases). The receptor's source is a man younger than 35 in good health. The sequenced sample was naive CD4+ T cells sorted from blood. Subset meaning: CD45RA+ positively selected. The CDR3 protein is CASSVDGVDTQYF. DNA for the CDR3: TGTGCCAGCAGCGTAGACGGGGTAGATACGCAGTATTTT. The variable domain in full, completed from reference TRBV9 and TRBJ2-3, reads DSGVTQTPKHLITATGQRVTLRCSPRSGDLSVYWYQQSLDQGLQFLIQYYNGEERAKGNILERFSAQQFPDLHSELNLSSLELGDSALYFCASSVDGVDTQYFGPGTRLTVL.